This TCR beta chain was observed in a study of siplizumab effects on memory and regulatory T cells. Findings and caveats of the study: About 75-95% of proliferating CD4+ or CD8+ clones had no assignable naive or memory phenotype. Just a small share of alloreactive clones was traced back to unstimulated subsets. Mappable alloreactive CD4+ clones averaged 68.8% Treg-derived with siplizumab versus 26.9% in controls. Siplizumab brought about a significant reduction in alloreactive sequences traceable to unstimulated CD4+ memory cells.

Method: immunoSEQ multiplex PCR; TCRdb's copy keeps in-frame clones and lacks some. Among over 100,000 clones listed, over 90% were seen once. The CDR3 totals 13 residues. Trimming took 8 bases from V and 6 from J, leaving 14 bases between them. Germline V gives CDR1 SNHLY, CDR2 FYNNEI. Details on this clone: Its antigen is unknown.

This sequence originates from a human donor in good health. This chain links TRBV2 with TRBJ2-1; no clear D. Sequenced sample: Tregs sorted from blood. The CDR3 is CASEEAITNEQFF. The CDR3 DNA sequence: TGTGCCAGCGAAGAGGCTATTACCAATGAGCAGTTCTTC. Based on the CDR3 plus reference TRBV2 and TRBJ2-1, the full variable domain is EPEVTQTPSHQVTQMGQEVILRCVPISNHLYFYWYRQILGQKVEFLVSFYNNEISEKSEIFDDQFSVERPDGSNFTLKIRSTKLEDSAMYFCASEEAITNEQFFGPGTRLTVL.